This section outlines one T cell receptor beta chain sequence together with its context. This sample was included in a study of T cells after yellow fever vaccination. CDR3 length: 15 amino acids. V lost 0 bases and J 2 bases, leaving 11 bases between the germline ends. Germline values: CDR1 SNHLY, CDR2 FYNNEI. Each CDR3 protein gets one entry after TCRdb re-called the 5' RACE reads with MiXCR. The sample has around 610,000 distinct CDR3 sequences; roughly 14% are singletons. The sequences come from PBMCs, collected on the day of the yellow fever booster vaccination. The V call is TRBV2, the J call TRBJ2-7, with D unresolved. The sequence was obtained from a man in his thirties or forties who received the YFV17D yellow fever vaccine. The CDR3 loop reads CASSEATTHAYEQYF. The CDR3, as DNA: TGTGCCAGCAGTGAAGCTACGACCCATGCCTACGAGCAGTACTTC.